This T cell receptor (beta chain) was observed in a study of low-dose radiotherapy and immunotherapy resistance in tumors. Sample time point: after trial treatment. Treatment meaning: LDRT plus nivolumab, ipilimumab, low-dose cyclophosphamide and aspirin (RACIN trial). Trimming removed 3 bases from V and 2 bases from J, with 22 bases in between. The CDR3 totals 18 residues. TRAV- and TRBV-specific primers primed first-strand cDNA, covering alpha and beta chains. PCR amplification of the TCRs was performed with Phusion for 20 PCR cycles, and it relied on a constant-region primer together with a V-primer adapter. Using its own MiXCR run on the reads, TCRdb lists one record per CDR3 protein. Of about 97,000 distinct CDR3 sequences in the sample, roughly 20% were seen once. This clonotype has only one observation.

Sequences were derived from PBMCs, sampled after low-dose radiotherapy plus immunotherapy. The TCR comes from a male donor with prostate cancer. The chain combines TRBV12-3 or TRBV12-4 with TRBJ2-5, with a weak D call TRBD1 (6 bases). Written as DNA, the CDR3 is TGTGCCAGCAGTTTTGGTATCAGGGGTAGCGATCGGCAAGAGACCCAGTACTTC. The encoded protein is CASSFGIRGSDRQETQYF.